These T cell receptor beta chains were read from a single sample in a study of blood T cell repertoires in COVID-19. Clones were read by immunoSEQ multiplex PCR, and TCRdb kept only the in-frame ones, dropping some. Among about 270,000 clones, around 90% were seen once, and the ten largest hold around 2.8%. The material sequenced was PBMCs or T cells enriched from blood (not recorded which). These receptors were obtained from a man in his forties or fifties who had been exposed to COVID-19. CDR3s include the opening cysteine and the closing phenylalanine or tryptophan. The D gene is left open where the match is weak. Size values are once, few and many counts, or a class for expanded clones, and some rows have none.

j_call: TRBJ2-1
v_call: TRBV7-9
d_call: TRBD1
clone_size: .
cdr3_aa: CASSSPGQGNEQFF
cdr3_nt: TGTGCCAGCAGCTCACCGGGACAGGGCAATGAGCAGTTCTTC

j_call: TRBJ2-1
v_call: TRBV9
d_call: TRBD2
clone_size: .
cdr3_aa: CASSPGLAGASEQFF
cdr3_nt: TGTGCCAGCAGCCCGGGACTAGCGGGAGCATCTGAGCAGTTCTTC

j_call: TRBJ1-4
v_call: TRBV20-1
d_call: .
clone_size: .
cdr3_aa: CSASPGQLSEKLFF
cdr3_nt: TGCAGTGCTAGTCCAGGGCAGCTCTCTGAAAAACTGTTTTTT

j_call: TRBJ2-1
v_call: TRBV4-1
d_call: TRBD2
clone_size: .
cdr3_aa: CASSPDHSGRRNEQFF
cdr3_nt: TGCGCCAGCAGCCCCGATCATAGCGGGAGACGAAATGAGCAGTTCTTC

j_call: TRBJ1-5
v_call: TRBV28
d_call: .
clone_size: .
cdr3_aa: CASRYPGAINQPQHF
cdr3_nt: TGTGCCAGCAGATACCCAGGGGCGATCAATCAGCCCCAGCATTTT

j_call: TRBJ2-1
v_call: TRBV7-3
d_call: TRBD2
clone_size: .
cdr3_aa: CASSNNPGTSYNEQFF
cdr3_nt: TGTGCCAGCAGCAATAACCCCGGGACTAGCTACAATGAGCAGTTCTTC

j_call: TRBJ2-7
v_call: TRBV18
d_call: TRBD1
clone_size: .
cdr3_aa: CASSPLTGGGEQYF
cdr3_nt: TGTGCCAGCTCACCACTCACAGGGGGCGGGGAGCAGTACTTC

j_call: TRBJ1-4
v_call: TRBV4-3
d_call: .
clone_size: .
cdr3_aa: CASSRGSDGNEKLFF
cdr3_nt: TGCGCCAGCAGCCGAGGCTCAGATGGAAATGAAAAACTGTTTTTT

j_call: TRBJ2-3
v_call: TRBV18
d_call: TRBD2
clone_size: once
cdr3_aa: CASSPGGSGDTQYF
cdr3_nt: TGTGCCAGCTCACCAGGCGGGAGTGGAGATACGCAGTATTTT

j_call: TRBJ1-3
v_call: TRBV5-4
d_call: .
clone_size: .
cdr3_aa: CASSLGPPGIGNTIYF
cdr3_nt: TGTGCCAGCAGCTTGGGCCCCCCGGGGATTGGAAACACCATATATTTT

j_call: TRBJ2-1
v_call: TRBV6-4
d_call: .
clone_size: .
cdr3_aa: CASSDGAGNEQFF
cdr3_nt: TGTGCCAGCAGTGACGGTGCGGGCAATGAGCAGTTCTTC

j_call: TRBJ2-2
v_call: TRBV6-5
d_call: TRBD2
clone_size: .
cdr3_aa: CASSYSSLAGEELFF
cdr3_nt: TGTGCCAGCAGTTACTCGTCACTAGCGGGAGAGGAGCTGTTTTTT

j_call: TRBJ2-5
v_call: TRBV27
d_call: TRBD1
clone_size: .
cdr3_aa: CASSLTGGQTQYF
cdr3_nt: TGTGCCAGCAGTTTAACAGGGGGCCAGACCCAGTACTTC

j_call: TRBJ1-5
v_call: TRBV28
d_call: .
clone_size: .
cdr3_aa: CASSLRYSNQPQHF
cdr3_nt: TGTGCCAGCAGTTTGAGATATAGCAATCAGCCCCAGCATTTT

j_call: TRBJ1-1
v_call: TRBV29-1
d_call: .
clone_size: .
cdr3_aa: CSVDNGGAGTEAFF
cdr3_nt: TGCAGCGTTGACAACGGGGGGGCGGGAACTGAAGCTTTCTTT

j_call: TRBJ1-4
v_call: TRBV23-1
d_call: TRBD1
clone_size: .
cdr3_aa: CASSQSMAGGFATNEKLFF
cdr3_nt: TGCGCCAGCAGTCAATCGATGGCAGGGGGCTTTGCAACTAATGAAAAACTGTTTTTT